The rows below give T cell receptor beta chains drawn from one sample of a study of read filtering for tumor transcriptome and immune sequencing. TCRdb re-called the reads with MiXCR, one entry per CDR3 protein. In the table there are about 46,000 distinct CDR3 sequences, less than 15% of which are singletons. The sample comprised a population of CD138-negative cells sorted from bone marrow. The receptor set was obtained from a donor at least 40 years old with multiple myeloma. CDR3s include the opening cysteine and the closing phenylalanine or tryptophan. D genes are given only for firm matches. A row's size may be missing; if present it is once, few, many or a size class.

>TRBJ2-2|.|.|TRBV7-3
TGTGCCAGCAGCCTAGGGGTCCCCGGGGAGCTGTTTTTT
CASSLGVPGELFF
>TRBJ2-1|TRBD2|many|TRBV7-3
TGTGCCAGCAGCTCGACTAGCGGCCCCTACAATGAGCAGTTCTTC
CASSSTSGPYNEQFF
>TRBJ2-2|.|many|TRBV29-1
TGCAGCGTTGAGGCCACCCTAGGGACCGGGGAGCTGTTTTTT
CSVEATLGTGELFF
>TRBJ1-5|TRBD1|many|TRBV20-1
TGCAGTGCTAGAGATGGGACAGGGGCCAATCAGCCCCAGCATTTT
CSARDGTGANQPQHF
>TRBJ2-1|TRBD2|many|TRBV28
TGTGCCAGCGGACTAGCGGGAGGCATATTCAATGAGCAGTTCTTC
CASGLAGGIFNEQFF
>TRBJ2-3|.|many|TRBV5-1
TGCGCCAGCAGCCCAACTAGCACAGATACGCAGTATTTT
CASSPTSTDTQYF
>TRBJ2-2|TRBD2|many|TRBV7-2
TGTGCCAGCAGTTATGACCCAGCGGGAGGGTCTAGAACCGGGGAGCTGTTTTTT
CASSYDPAGGSRTGELFF
>TRBJ2-7|.|many|TRBV20-1
TGCAGCCCCCGCGGGACGGATTATCCCTACGAGCAGTACTTC
CSPRGTDYPYEQYF
>TRBJ1-1|.|many|TRBV20-1
TGCAGTGCCAAACGAGGGACTGAAGCTTTCTTT
CSAKRGTEAFF
>TRBJ2-1|.|many|TRBV7-3
TGTGCCAGCAGCTTAAATTCCTACAATGAGCAGTTCTTC
CASSLNSYNEQFF
>TRBJ2-1|.|.|TRBV5-6
TGTGCCAGCAGTCGGGACTCCAATGGGCAGTTCTTT
CASSRDSNGQFF
>TRBJ2-7|TRBD1|many|TRBV6-6
TGTGCCAGCACTTACAGGGGGCGCGTTGAGCAGTACTTC
CASTYRGRVEQYF
>TRBJ2-1|.|many|TRBV20-1
TGCAGTGCTAGGCAGGGGTTCGGCAATGAGCAGTTCTTC
CSARQGFGNEQFF
>TRBJ2-3|TRBD2|many|TRBV2
TGTGCCAGCACCGGACTAGCGGGAACAGATACGCAGTATTTT
CASTGLAGTDTQYF
>TRBJ1-5|.|.|TRBV28
TGTGCCAGCAGTTTAGGGGGGAGCAATCAGACCCAGCATTTT
CASSLGGSNQTQHF
>TRBJ2-1|TRBD2|many|TRBV6-5
TGTGCCAGCAGGGGCCTAGCGGGAGGCTCCTACAATGAGCAGTTCTTC
CASRGLAGGSYNEQFF
>TRBJ2-1|TRBD2|.|TRBV4-1
TGTGCCAGCAGCCAAGATCGGGCTAGCGGGAGGGCCGGGAATGAGCAGTTCTTC
CASSQDRASGRAGNEQFF
>TRBJ1-4|.|many|TRBV7-9
TGTGCCAGCAGCCGGAGGGGTAGGCAGGCTGGCGAAAAACTGTTTTTT
CASSRRGRQAGEKLFF
>TRBJ2-5|.|many|TRBV10-3
TGTGCCATCAGAGGGGTCTTGAATCAAGAGACCCAGTACTTC
CAIRGVLNQETQYF
>TRBJ1-1|.|.|TRBV6-1
TGTGCAAGCAGTGTAGGGGGGGGGCGCGGTGAAGCTTTCTTT
CASSVGGGRGEAFF
>TRBJ2-1|.|many|TRBV20-1
TGCAGTGCTACCGCCGGGGGCGCGAGGAATGAGCAGTTCTTC
CSATAGGARNEQFF
>TRBJ2-3|.|many|TRBV30
TGTGCCTGGAGTGTACCCCGAGGGGCAACAGATACGCAGTATTTT
CAWSVPRGATDTQYF
>TRBJ1-1|.|many|TRBV9
TGTGCCAGCGGCCCGGGTTACAGACACATGAACACTGAAGCTTTCTTT
CASGPGYRHMNTEAFF
>TRBJ2-1|TRBD2|many|TRBV28
TGTGCCAGCAGTTTAGGTAGCGGGAGGGCCGGGGGTGAGCAGTTCTTC
CASSLGSGRAGGEQFF
>TRBJ2-3|.|many|TRBV25-1
TGTGCCAGCAGAGAGGTAACTAGCACAGATACGCAGTATTTT
CASREVTSTDTQYF
>TRBJ2-1|.|many|TRBV20-1
TGCAGTGCTTCCCCACTGGAAAATGAGCAGTTCTTC
CSASPLENEQFF
>TRBJ2-1|TRBD2|.|TRBV10-3
TGTGCCATCAGTGACGCCGGGACTAGCGACTTAGGCGAGCAGTTCTTC
CAISDAGTSDLGEQFF
>TRBJ2-7|TRBD1|many|TRBV15
TGTGCCACTTCTTGGGATCGGACAGGGGCCCGCGAGCAGTACTTC
CATSWDRTGAREQYF
>TRBJ2-7|.|many|TRBV3-2
TGTGCCAGCGCCACTAGAATACAGGGTGAGCAGTACTTC
CASATRIQGEQYF
>TRBJ2-6|.|many|TRBV6-5
TGTGCCAGCAGTTACTCTGAGTCTGGGGCCAACGTCCTGACTTTC
CASSYSESGANVLTF
>TRBJ1-1|TRBD1|many|TRBV12-3/TRBV12-4
TGTGCCAGCAGTTGGGACAGAACGAACACTGAAGCTTTCTTT
CASSWDRTNTEAFF
>TRBJ2-3|.|few|TRBV5-4
TGTGCCAGCAGTATAATCGGTAGCGGAAGAGAGGCAGATACGCAGTATTTT
CASSIIGSGREADTQYF
>TRBJ2-2|.|many|TRBV3-1
TGTGCCAGCAGCCAGGGAAGATCCGGGACCAGAGAGGGCACCGGGGAGCTGTTTTTT
CASSQGRSGTREGTGELFF
>TRBJ2-5|.|many|TRBV13
TGTGCCAGCAGCTTTCGTGGAACACAAGAGACCCAGTACTTC
CASSFRGTQETQYF
>TRBJ2-1|.|many|TRBV6-2/TRBV6-3
TGTGCCAGCAGTCCGCGGGTCGTCTTAGATGAGCAGTTCTTC
CASSPRVVLDEQFF
>TRBJ2-5|.|many|TRBV20-1
TGCAGTGCTAGAGATGCCGTCGGGGGACTCGAGACCCAGTACTTC
CSARDAVGGLETQYF
>TRBJ2-3|TRBD2|many|TRBV4-3
TGCGCCAGCAGCCAAGCTCCTCTAGCGGGAGCGGATACGCAGTATTTT
CASSQAPLAGADTQYF
>TRBJ2-5|TRBD2|many|TRBV5-1
TGCGCCAGCAGCTTGCTAGCGGGAGACGCGGAGACCCAGTACTTC
CASSLLAGDAETQYF
>TRBJ1-1|.|many|TRBV27
TGTGCCAGCAGTATCCTTCGTATCGGTGAAGCTTTCTTT
CASSILRIGEAFF
>TRBJ2-7|.|many|TRBV12-3/TRBV12-4
TGTGCCAGCAGTTTAAACGAAATCTACGAGCAGTACTTC
CASSLNEIYEQYF
>TRBJ2-7|TRBD2|.|TRBV19
TGTGCCAGTAGACAGAGCGGGGGGATATCCTACGAGCAGTACTTC
CASRQSGGISYEQYF
>TRBJ1-2|.|many|TRBV5-1
TGCGCCAGCAGCTTCCGGACAGAGTATGGCTACACCTTC
CASSFRTEYGYTF
>TRBJ2-1|.|many|TRBV28
TGTGCCAGCATCTTCGGAGGGAGCTCCTACAATGAGCAGTTCTTC
CASIFGGSSYNEQFF
>TRBJ2-7|TRBD2|many|TRBV7-8
TGTGCCAGCAGCTTAGAACTAGCGGGAGGGGAATCGCAGTACTTC
CASSLELAGGESQYF
>TRBJ1-1|TRBD1|many|TRBV28
TGTGCCAGCAGGAGGGGGCACACTGAAGCTTTCTTT
CASRRGHTEAFF
>TRBJ1-1|TRBD1|many|TRBV7-9
TGTGCCAGCAGCTTACCGAGGACAGGAAAGATGAACACTGAAGCTTTCTTT
CASSLPRTGKMNTEAFF
>TRBJ2-2|TRBD1|many|TRBV5-1
TGCGCCAGCAGCCTACAGGGGAGATCGAACACCGGGGAGCTGTTTTTT
CASSLQGRSNTGELFF
>TRBJ2-3|TRBD2|few|TRBV4-2
TGTGCCAGCAGCCAAGATCTTGCGGGAGGCTGGGGGGATACGCAGTATTTT
CASSQDLAGGWGDTQYF
>TRBJ1-1|.|few|TRBV6-1
TGTGCCAGCAGTTCTCGACCGCAGAACACTGAAGCTTTCTTT
CASSSRPQNTEAFF